This T cell receptor (beta chain) was sequenced for a study of patients and donors after allogeneic stem cell transplantation. TCRdb redid the calling of the RT-PCR reads with MiXCR, one entry per CDR3 protein. The profile shows about a million distinct CDR3 sequences, around 17% of them singletons. In germline, CDR1 is LGHDT, CDR2 YNNKEL (reference sequence). The CDR3 consists of 14 residues. Trimming pared 3 bases from V and 5 bases from J, leaving 11 bases between. The sequence came from a human donor who was either an allogeneic HSCT recipient or a stem cell or donor lymphocyte infusion donor (not recorded which). It is not recorded whose cells these are; they may come from a transplant donor. Sequencing was done on a sample of blood, either unsorted or a sorted T cell fraction (not recorded which). This sequence joins TRBV3-1 and TRBJ2-1, with D uncertain. The CDR3 reads CASSQSLAHNEQFF. As DNA, the CDR3 is TGTGCCAGCAGCCAGAGTTTGGCCCACAATGAGCAGTTCTTC.